What follows are 18 T cell receptor beta chains derived from one specimen sequenced in a study of control samples from healthy donors and cancer patients. Assay: immunoSEQ multiplex PCR; the TCRdb copy retains only in-frame clones and omits some. The table lists approximately 50,000 clones, roughly 94% of them singletons. Sequenced material: blood. Receptors were obtained from a young man in good health.

Only one count was recorded for this clone. The V call is TRBV5-1, the J call TRBJ2-7; D is undetermined. The CDR3 length is 13 residues. With 2 bases removed from V and 0 bases from J, the gap between germline ends came to 6 bases. CDR1 and CDR2 from the germline V gene are SGHRS and YFSETQ. CDR3 protein: CASSLISSYEQYF. The CDR3 region has the DNA TGCGCCAGCAGCTTAATCAGCTCCTACGAGCAGTACTTC.

This chain uses TRBV3-1 (or the pseudogene TRBV3-2) with TRBJ1-2; 7 bases align to TRBD1. The CDR3 is made up of 16 amino acids. Germline V gene lookup returns CDR1 LGHDT and CDR2 YNNKEL (reference sequence). V shed 4 bases, J shed 5 bases, and the junction held 13 bases outside the gene matches. For the CDR3, the DNA is TGTGCCAGCAGCCCCGGGACAGCCAGTGGGATTTATGGCTACACCTTC. Translated, it gives CASSPGTASGIYGYTF.

The table lists this clone with a few counts. The chain combines TRBV10-3 with TRBJ1-4; tentative D call: TRBD1 (6 bases). The CDR3 sequence is 15 residues long. Trimming shortened V by 3 bases and J by 7 bases, and 15 bases separated the two germline ends. Germline V gene lookup returns CDR1 ENHRY and CDR2 SYGVKD. CDR3 sequence reads: CAISEWGPPGEKLFF. Written as DNA, the CDR3 is TGTGCCATCAGTGAATGGGGGCCGCCCGGTGAAAAACTGTTTTTT.

The chain uses TRBV3-1 (or the pseudogene TRBV3-2) and TRBJ1-2; no clear D gene. Trimming took 0 bases from V and 3 from J, leaving 11 bases between them. This CDR3 has 15 amino acids. Per germline, CDR1 LGHDT and CDR2 YNNKEL (reference sequence). This chain's CDR3 is CASSQEVSADYGYTF. The CDR3 DNA reads TGTGCCAGCAGCCAAGAAGTTTCGGCGGACTATGGCTACACCTTC.

J is TRBJ1-5 and V is TRBV3-1 (or the pseudogene TRBV3-2), with D unclear. The germline V gene has CDR1 LGHDT and CDR2 YNNKEL (reference sequence). The CDR3 is 12 amino acids. Trimming took off 8 bases at V and 0 bases at J, with 5 bases between the two ends. The DNA of the CDR3 is TGTGCCAGCGGCTATAGCAATCAGCCCCAGCATTTT. Protein: CASGYSNQPQHF.

V gene TRBV30 combines with J gene TRBJ1-1; no firm D call. Trimming took off 1 base at V and 3 bases at J, with 9 bases between the two ends. Germline assignment: CDR1 GTSNPN and CDR2 SVGIG (reference sequence). CDR3 size: 13 residues. CDR3 bases: TGTGCCTGGAGTGAGCAGGTGGACACTGAAGCTTTCTTT. Translated, it gives CAWSEQVDTEAFF.

V usage is TRBV28 and J usage is TRBJ2-7, with 8 bases fitting TRBD1. Per germline, CDR1 MDHEN and CDR2 SYDVKM. J lost 6 bases, V lost 5 bases, and 9 bases had no gene match. The CDR3 is made up of 14 amino acids. The CDR3 nucleotides are TGTGCCAGCAGTCCTATAGACAGGGGCGGCGAGCAGTACTTC. Its translation is CASSPIDRGGEQYF.

The gene calls are TRBV7-6 and TRBJ2-5, with 8 bases aligning to TRBD1. The length of the CDR3 is 14 residues. The germline V gene encodes CDR1 SGHVS and CDR2 FNYEAQ. The V segment lost 5 bases and the J segment 2 bases; nucleotides outside the gene matches: 4. CDR3 bases: TGTGCCAGCAGCATATACAGGGGGCAAGAGACCCAGTACTTC. Protein product: CASSIYRGQETQYF.

This chain links TRBV7-2 with TRBJ2-3; D remains ambiguous. Per germline, CDR1 SGHTA and CDR2 FQGNSA. The CDR3 totals 12 residues. V was clipped by 6 bases and J by 4 bases, with 8 bases between them. The CDR3 loop reads CASSNLADTQYF. The CDR3 DNA reads as TGTGCCAGCAGTAATCTAGCAGATACGCAGTATTTT.

This chain joins TRBV9 and TRBJ1-4, with a tentative D call TRBD1 (5 bases). The V end was cut by 6 bases, the J end by 8 bases, with 17 bases between. The CDR3 is 14 residues long. The germline V gene encodes CDR1 SGDLS and CDR2 YYNGEE. The CDR3 reads CASTPGGVEEKLFF. CDR3 in DNA: TGTGCCAGCACGCCGGGAGGGGTGGAAGAAAAACTGTTTTTT.

The gene calls are TRBV5-6 and TRBJ2-3; D ambiguous. The CDR3 is 16 residues long. V lost 3 bases and J 2 bases, leaving 16 bases between the germline ends. In germline, CDR1 is SGHDT, CDR2 YYEEEE. DNA for the CDR3: TGTGCCAGCAGCTCTCCGCACCGGGCCTTCACAGATACGCAGTATTTT. Translation gives CASSSPHRAFTDTQYF.

The chain employs TRBV5-1 and TRBJ1-1, with D perhaps TRBD1 (6 bases). The V and J ends lost 2 bases and 8 bases respectively, with 16 bases between them. Germline V gene lookup returns CDR1 SGHRS and CDR2 YFSETQ. The CDR3 covers 14 residues. The CDR3 nucleotides are TGCGCCAGCAGCTTTTCCCCTACCGACAGGGAAGCTTTCTTT. This codes for CASSFSPTDREAFF.

The chain combines TRBV19 with TRBJ1-4; D is ambiguous. Germline V gene sequence: CDR1 LNHDA, CDR2 SQIVND (reference sequence). V was shortened by 3 bases and J by 4 bases, with 9 bases between the two germline ends. CDR3 length equals 14 residues. In nucleotides, the CDR3 is TGTGCCAGTAGTATGGAACGAATTAATGAAAAACTGTTTTTT. This sequence encodes CASSMERINEKLFF.

The gene calls are TRBV5-4 and TRBJ1-1; D is undetermined. The CDR3 runs 13 residues. The germline V and J ends were trimmed by 6 bases and 4 bases, with 13 bases remaining between them. Germline CDR1 reads SGHNT; CDR2 reads YYREEE (reference sequence). As DNA, the CDR3 is TGTGCCAGCACCCTCCCCCGGGGCACTGAAGCTTTCTTT. This encodes CASTLPRGTEAFF.

The V gene is TRBV7-6, the J gene TRBJ1-2; D not resolved. The V end lost 5 bases, the J end lost 6 bases, and 10 bases lay between the germline ends. The germline V gene has CDR1 SGHVS and CDR2 FNYEAQ. CDR3 length: 12 amino acids. The CDR3, as DNA: TGTGCCAGCAGCACCCCTCCCAATGGCTACACCTTC. It encodes CASSTPPNGYTF.

V usage is TRBV28 and J usage is TRBJ1-5, with 7 nucleotides matching TRBD1. The CDR3 extends over 15 amino acids. CDR1 MDHEN and CDR2 SYDVKM come from the germline V gene. The trim removed 4 bases at V and 3 bases at J, leaving 6 bases unmatched. CDR3 coding DNA: TGTGCCAGCAGTTACAGGGGTGGGGTCAATCAGCCCCAGCATTTT. Translation gives CASSYRGGVNQPQHF.

The genes are TRBV25-1 and TRBJ1-3; 7 positions match TRBD1. Germline assignment: CDR1 MGHDK and CDR2 SYGVNS. With 0 bases clipped from V and 1 base from J, the junction kept 0 bases outside the gene matches. This CDR3 has 15 residues. The CDR3 here is CASSEYRGSGNTIYF. The CDR3 coding sequence is TGTGCCAGCAGTGAATACAGGGGGTCTGGAAACACCATATATTTT.

This chain connects TRBV27 to TRBJ1-1, with a possible D match to TRBD1 (6 bases). Germline V gene lookup returns CDR1 MNHEY and CDR2 SMNVEV (reference sequence). The CDR3 runs 13 residues. Trimming stripped 3 bases from V and 4 bases from J, with 9 bases between. CDR3 coding DNA: TGTGCCAGCAGTTTTCCAGGGGTCACTGAAGCTTTCTTT. Translating it yields CASSFPGVTEAFF.